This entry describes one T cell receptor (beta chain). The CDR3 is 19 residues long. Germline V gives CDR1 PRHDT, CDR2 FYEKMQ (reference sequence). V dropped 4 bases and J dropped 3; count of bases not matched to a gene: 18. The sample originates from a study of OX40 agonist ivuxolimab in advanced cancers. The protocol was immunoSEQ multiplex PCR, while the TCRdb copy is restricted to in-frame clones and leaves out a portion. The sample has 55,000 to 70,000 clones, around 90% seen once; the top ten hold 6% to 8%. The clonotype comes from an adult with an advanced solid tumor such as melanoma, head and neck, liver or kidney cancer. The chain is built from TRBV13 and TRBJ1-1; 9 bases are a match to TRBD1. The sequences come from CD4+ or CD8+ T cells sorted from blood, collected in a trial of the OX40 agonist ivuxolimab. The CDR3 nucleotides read TGTGCCAGCAGCTCCGGATCAAACAGGGGGCTCCCTCTGGACACTGAAGCTTTCTTT. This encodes CASSSGSNRGLPLDTEAFF. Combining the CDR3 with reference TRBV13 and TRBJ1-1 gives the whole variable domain AAGVIQSPRHLIKEKRETATLKCYPIPRHDTVYWYQQGPGQDPQFLISFYEKMQSDKGSIPDRFSAQQFSDYHSELNMSSLELGDSALYFCASSSGSNRGLPLDTEAFFGQGTRLTVV.